This is a list of T cell receptor beta chains from one sample in a study of blood T cell repertoires in COVID-19. TCRdb's copy holds only in-frame clones and misses some; the assay was immunoSEQ multiplex PCR. The sample has some 240,000 clones, over 75% seen once. The sequenced sample was peripheral blood. These receptors originate from a human donor in a cohort sampled during active COVID-19. The CDR3 runs from the conserved cysteine through the conserved F or W. A D gene is named only where the DNA matches it firmly. A clone size is listed for some rows: how often the clone was seen (once, few, many), or a class if it is expanded.

>TRBJ2-7|TRBD1|TRBV28|.
CASRGTGVVKYEQYF
TGTGCCAGCAGAGGGACAGGGGTCGTGAAATACGAGCAGTACTTC
>TRBJ2-7|TRBD2|TRBV3-1/TRBV3-2|.
CASSRLAGFGEQYF
TGTGCCAGCAGCCGGCTAGCGGGGTTCGGCGAGCAGTACTTC
>TRBJ1-1|TRBD1|TRBV19|.
CASPPPWDRGRWSTEAFF
TGTGCCAGTCCCCCCCCTTGGGACAGGGGGCGGTGGAGCACTGAAGCTTTCTTT
>TRBJ2-1|TRBD2|TRBV4-2|.
CASSQSGDSYNEQFF
TGTGCCAGCAGCCAAAGCGGGGATTCCTACAATGAGCAGTTCTTC
>TRBJ2-7|.|TRBV29-1|.
CSVQGLGYEQYF
TGCAGCGTTCAAGGGCTAGGATACGAGCAGTACTTC
>TRBJ2-7|.|TRBV2|few
CASSGQGEQYF
TGTGCCAGCAGTGGGCAGGGCGAGCAGTACTTC
>TRBJ2-5|.|TRBV7-2|once
CASSLARGEETQYF
TGTGCCAGCAGCTTAGCACGCGGGGAAGAGACCCAGTACTTC
>TRBJ2-5|.|TRBV4-2|.
CASSQERNRGETQYF
TGTGCCAGCAGCCAAGAGAGAAATAGGGGCGAGACCCAGTACTTC
>TRBJ2-7|.|TRBV4-3|.
CASSQDFLARGPYEQYF
TGCGCCAGCAGCCAAGATTTTCTTGCGCGGGGACCCTACGAGCAGTACTTC
>TRBJ2-3|.|TRBV11-2|.
CASSLTRGTDTQYF
TGTGCCAGCAGCTTAACCAGGGGCACAGATACGCAGTATTTT
>TRBJ1-1|.|TRBV13|few
CASSSRTRLNTEAFF
TGTGCCAGCAGCTCAAGGACACGTTTGAACACTGAAGCTTTCTTT
>TRBJ2-3|TRBD2|TRBV15|.
CATSRDRSGLASDTQYF
TGTGCCACCAGCAGAGATAGGTCGGGACTAGCGTCAGATACGCAGTATTTT
>TRBJ1-2|TRBD1|TRBV28|.
CASSSPRQGANYGYTF
TGTGCCAGCAGTTCCCCCCGACAGGGGGCTAACTATGGCTACACCTTC
>TRBJ1-1|.|TRBV5-6|.
CASSFGGQGTVRAFF
TGTGCCAGCAGCTTCGGTGGGCAGGGGACGGTACGGGCTTTCTTT
>TRBJ1-2|.|TRBV28|.
CASSSYGYTF
TGTGCCAGCAGTTCTTATGGCTACACCTTC
>TRBJ2-1|.|TRBV4-3|.
CASSQAHRGEQFF
TGCGCCAGCAGCCAAGCTCATCGGGGTGAGCAGTTCTTC
>TRBJ2-1|TRBD1|TRBV7-8|.
CASSRGTGGYNEQFF
TGTGCCAGCAGTCGAGGGACAGGGGGTTACAATGAGCAGTTCTTC
>TRBJ1-1|.|TRBV5-1|.
CASSEGGGYTEAFF
TGCGCCAGCAGTGAGGGAGGGGGATACACTGAAGCTTTCTTT
>TRBJ1-2|.|TRBV5-1|.
CASSPPGQFYGYTF
TGCGCCAGCAGCCCGCCGGGACAATTCTATGGCTACACCTTC
>TRBJ1-4|.|TRBV4-2|many
CASSQGSRRGSPNEKLFF
TGTGCCAGCAGCCAAGGGTCGCGGCGGGGGTCTCCTAATGAAAAACTGTTTTTT
>TRBJ2-1|TRBD2|TRBV18|.
CASSPGLAGLVTYNEQFF
TGTGCCAGCTCACCGGGACTAGCGGGCCTCGTTACCTACAATGAGCAGTTCTTC
>TRBJ2-5|.|TRBV7-9|.
CASSLGWDIQETQYF
TGTGCCAGCAGCTTAGGATGGGACATACAAGAGACCCAGTACTTC
>TRBJ2-5|.|TRBV5-1|.
CASSPLPGVETQYF
TGCGCCAGCAGCCCCCTGCCGGGAGTAGAGACCCAGTACTTC
>TRBJ2-5|.|TRBV5-1|.
CASSLGPSGAQYF
TGCGCCAGCAGCTTGGGACCATCGGGGGCCCAGTACTTC
>TRBJ2-1|.|TRBV11-3|.
CASSLGPGENNEQFF
TGTGCCAGCAGCTTAGGTCCGGGAGAGAACAATGAGCAGTTCTTC
>TRBJ1-2|.|TRBV12-3/TRBV12-4|.
CASSLPGNYGYTF
TGTGCCAGCAGTTTGCCCGGTAACTATGGCTACACCTTC
>TRBJ2-7|TRBD1|TRBV5-1|.
CASSATGVYEQYF
TGCGCCAGCAGCGCTACAGGGGTTTACGAGCAGTACTTC
>TRBJ2-1|TRBD2|TRBV2|.
CASSRSLGTSASYNEQFF
TGTGCCAGCAGTCGCAGCCTGGGGACTAGCGCTTCGTACAATGAGCAGTTCTTC
>TRBJ1-6|.|TRBV3-1/TRBV3-2|few
CASSQAITNSPLHF
TGTGCCAGCAGCCAAGCTATTACTAATTCACCCCTCCACTTT
>TRBJ2-1|.|TRBV9|.
CASSVVGGSYNEQFF
TGTGCCAGCAGCGTAGTGGGGGGCTCCTACAATGAGCAGTTCTTC
>TRBJ2-2|TRBD1|TRBV9|.
CASSARTGGHTGELFF
TGTGCCAGCAGCGCTCGGACAGGGGGCCACACCGGGGAGCTGTTTTTT
>TRBJ1-3|.|TRBV10-3|.
CAISEVPGERTGNTIYF
TGTGCCATCAGTGAGGTTCCAGGGGAGAGAACTGGAAACACCATATATTTT
>TRBJ2-7|.|TRBV5-1|.
CASSAGFEGVNEQYF
TGCGCCAGCAGCGCGGGATTCGAGGGCGTAAACGAGCAGTACTTC
>TRBJ2-5|TRBD2|TRBV3-1/TRBV3-2|.
CASSQGPSGVRKTQYF
TGTGCCAGCAGCCAAGGTCCTAGCGGGGTCCGGAAGACCCAGTACTTC
>TRBJ2-1|.|TRBV7-3|.
CASSLNPSANEQFF
TGTGCCAGCAGCTTAAATCCCTCAGCGAATGAGCAGTTCTTC
>TRBJ2-3|.|TRBV9|.
CASTADGGRPDTQYF
TGTGCCAGCACGGCTGACGGGGGGCGCCCAGATACGCAGTATTTT
>TRBJ2-1|.|TRBV7-3|.
CASSTGKGPPYNEQFF
TGTGCCAGCAGCACCGGGAAGGGCCCACCCTACAATGAGCAGTTCTTC
>TRBJ2-1|TRBD2|TRBV27|.
CASSLRASGSRVQFF
TGTGCCAGCAGTTTGAGGGCTAGCGGGAGTAGGGTGCAGTTCTTC
>TRBJ1-2|TRBD1|TRBV13|.
CASSLRRQGSARYGYTF
TGTGCCAGCAGCTTAAGAAGACAGGGATCGGCCCGGTATGGCTACACCTTC
>TRBJ1-6|.|TRBV28|.
CASSLKAGESSYNSPLHF
TGTGCCAGCAGTTTAAAAGCGGGCGAGAGCTCCTATAATTCACCCCTCCACTTT
>TRBJ1-1|.|TRBV28|.
CASSRSGGRNTEAFF
TGTGCCAGCAGTCGATCGGGGGGCCGGAACACTGAAGCTTTCTTT
>TRBJ2-2|.|TRBV18|few
CASSPSTEFAGELFF
TGTGCCAGCTCACCGTCGACAGAATTTGCCGGGGAGCTGTTTTTT
>TRBJ2-3|TRBD1|TRBV2|.
CASGGQGRSDTQYF
TGTGCCAGCGGGGGACAGGGGAGATCAGATACGCAGTATTTT
>TRBJ1-6|.|TRBV9|.
CASSIPGSPLHF
TGTGCCAGCAGCATCCCCGGTTCACCCCTCCACTTT
>TRBJ2-2|TRBD2|TRBV19|.
CASSIQAGGPTGELFF
TGTGCCAGTAGTATTCAAGCGGGAGGCCCCACCGGGGAGCTGTTTTTT
>TRBJ1-5|.|TRBV19|few
CASRTTDYSNQPQHF
TGTGCCAGTAGAACGACAGATTATAGCAATCAGCCCCAGCATTTT
>TRBJ2-5|TRBD2|TRBV29-1|few
CSVRLAGGGETQYF
TGCAGCGTGCGACTAGCGGGGGGTGGGGAGACCCAGTACTTC
>TRBJ1-6|TRBD1|TRBV5-1|once
CASSSSGTGGTSPLHF
TGCGCCAGCAGCTCCTCCGGGACAGGGGGTACTTCACCCCTCCACTTT
>TRBJ2-2|.|TRBV7-9|.
CASSLAPSPGELFF
TGTGCCAGCAGCTTAGCCCCCTCTCCCGGGGAGCTGTTTTTT
>TRBJ2-7|TRBD2|TRBV4-2|.
CASSRERGGAVYF
TGTGCCAGCAGCCGAGAACGGGGGGGGGCGGTGTACTTC
>TRBJ1-5|.|TRBV21-1|.
CASSNWVWGGWQPQHF
TGTGCCAGCAGCAATTGGGTATGGGGGGGTTGGCAGCCCCAGCATTTT
>TRBJ2-3|.|TRBV24-1|once
CATSAYGYTQYF
TGTGCCACCAGTGCTTACGGGTATACGCAGTATTTT
>TRBJ2-3|TRBD2|TRBV19|.
CASRGLAGTRDTQYF
TGTGCCAGTAGGGGACTAGCGGGGACTCGGGATACGCAGTATTTT
>TRBJ1-2|.|TRBV19|.
CASSIAREYGYTF
TGTGCCAGTAGTATTGCCCGGGAGTATGGCTACACCTTC
>TRBJ2-7|TRBD1|TRBV6-5|.
CASTKGQGAYEQYF
TGTGCCAGCACTAAGGGACAGGGAGCCTACGAGCAGTACTTC
>TRBJ1-3|TRBD1|TRBV7-2|.
CASREAGGGNTIYF
TGTGCCAGCAGGGAAGCAGGGGGAGGAAACACCATATATTTT
>TRBJ2-2|TRBD1|TRBV9|.
CASGPWQGATGELFF
TGTGCCAGCGGGCCCTGGCAGGGGGCGACCGGGGAGCTGTTTTTT
>TRBJ1-1|.|TRBV7-2|.
CASSLEVRMNTEAFF
TGTGCCAGCAGCTTAGAGGTCAGGATGAACACTGAAGCTTTCTTT